A selection of T cell receptor beta chains follows, all from one sample in a study of T cells in localized non-small cell lung cancer. Sequencing used immunoSEQ multiplex PCR; TCRdb keeps in-frame clones, though not all of them. The sample includes roughly 35,000 clones, 92% of them seen just once. Material: peripheral blood, obtained before any cancer treatment. These TCRs come from a female donor older than 55 with stage I lung adenocarcinoma. CDR3s include the opening cysteine and the closing phenylalanine or tryptophan. Each record gives: V gene, D gene, J gene, clone size, CDR3 protein, CDR3 DNA. The D gene is left open where the match is weak. Rows give clone size only sometimes, using once, few, many, or a class for an expanded clone.

>TRBV7-9|.|TRBJ2-1|.
CASSPLAVDQRKFF
TGTGCCAGCAGCCCCCTGGCGGTCGATCAGAGGAAGTTCTTC
>TRBV28|.|TRBJ1-5|few
CASSVGNQPQHF
TGTGCCAGCAGTGTCGGGAATCAGCCCCAGCATTTT
>TRBV19|.|TRBJ2-7|.
CASSQRADEQYF
TGTGCCAGTAGTCAGAGGGCCGACGAGCAGTACTTC
>TRBV6-5|.|TRBJ1-1|.
CASSEGRGNTEAFF
TGTGCCAGCAGTGAGGGGAGGGGGAACACTGAAGCTTTCTTT
>TRBV5-6|.|TRBJ2-7|once
CASSLAAGSDEQYF
TGTGCCAGCAGCTTGGCAGCCGGATCCGATGAGCAGTACTTC
>TRBV5-1|TRBD2|TRBJ2-3|.
CASGRGGGTDTQYF
TGCGCCAGCGGGCGGGGGGGTGGTACAGATACGCAGTATTTT
>TRBV6-5|.|TRBJ2-7|.
CASSDVGFSYEQYF
TGTGCCAGCAGTGATGTAGGCTTCTCCTACGAGCAGTACTTC
>TRBV7-3|.|TRBJ2-1|.
CASSLNSHSHEQFF
TGTGCCAGCAGCTTAAATAGCCATAGCCATGAGCAGTTCTTC
>TRBV14|TRBD1|TRBJ1-1|.
CASSQGDRIRGTEAFF
TGTGCCAGCAGCCAGGGGGACAGAATTCGCGGCACTGAAGCTTTCTTT
>TRBV7-2|.|TRBJ2-5|.
CASSQDRFQETQYF
TGTGCCAGCAGCCAAGACAGATTTCAAGAGACCCAGTACTTC
>TRBV7-9|.|TRBJ2-2|.
CASSSRVGELFF
TGTGCCAGCAGCTCCCGGGTCGGGGAGCTGTTTTTT
>TRBV6-1|.|TRBJ2-2|once
CASSVEPAVTGELFF
TGTGCCAGCAGTGTGGAGCCTGCGGTCACCGGGGAGCTGTTTTTT
>TRBV7-6|.|TRBJ1-5|.
CASSAYAGQPQHF
TGTGCCAGCAGCGCGTACGCTGGTCAGCCCCAGCATTTT
>TRBV7-9|TRBD1|TRBJ1-2|.
CASSPGQNYGYTF
TGTGCCAGCAGCCCGGGACAGAACTATGGCTACACCTTC
>TRBV6-6|.|TRBJ2-5|.
CASRRAWGETQYF
TGTGCCAGTAGGCGGGCGTGGGGGGAGACCCAGTACTTC
>TRBV25-1|.|TRBJ2-3|.
CASSGPWDTQYF
TGTGCCAGCAGTGGCCCCTGGGATACGCAGTATTTT
>TRBV7-6|TRBD1|TRBJ2-1|few
CASSLEQGARYNEQFF
TGTGCCAGCAGCTTAGAACAGGGGGCGCGGTACAATGAGCAGTTCTTC
>TRBV30|.|TRBJ1-3|.
CAWTPRGARSGNTIYF
TGTGCCTGGACCCCCCGCGGGGCACGATCAGGAAACACCATATATTTT
>TRBV5-6|.|TRBJ2-7|.
CASSLVARVEQYF
TGTGCCAGCAGCTTGGTGGCCAGGGTCGAGCAGTACTTC
>TRBV5-1|.|TRBJ1-3|.
CASSLTAAGNTIYF
TGCGCCAGCAGCTTAACGGCAGCAGGAAACACCATATATTTT
>TRBV30|.|TRBJ1-5|.
CACSEGRDQPQHF
TGTGCCTGTTCTGAAGGCAGGGATCAGCCCCAGCATTTT
>TRBV18|.|TRBJ1-2|.
CASSPRTEGGYTF
TGTGCCAGCTCACCACGGACAGAAGGTGGCTACACCTTC
>TRBV6-1|.|TRBJ1-2|.
CASMTTVGGYTF
TGTGCCAGCATGACGACCGTGGGTGGCTACACCTTC
>TRBV5-4|.|TRBJ2-7|.
CASSLGLGVYEQYF
TGTGCCAGCAGCTTGGGACTAGGTGTCTACGAGCAGTACTTC
>TRBV6-1|TRBD1|TRBJ1-5|.
CASSDIGQGNQPQHF
TGTGCCAGCAGTGATATCGGACAGGGCAATCAGCCCCAGCATTTT
>TRBV4-2|TRBD1|TRBJ1-2|.
CASSLTNQGVDGYTF
TGTGCCAGCAGCCTAACAAACCAGGGGGTGGATGGCTACACCTTC
>TRBV5-4|.|TRBJ1-6|.
CASSSGRNSPLHF
TGTGCCAGCAGCTCCGGACGGAATTCACCCCTCCACTTT
>TRBV5-4|TRBD1|TRBJ2-7|.
CASSLAGQGDEQYF
TGTGCCAGCAGCTTGGCGGGACAGGGCGACGAGCAGTACTTC
>TRBV5-4|.|TRBJ2-5|.
CASSPAREETQYF
TGTGCCAGCAGCCCCGCGAGGGAGGAGACCCAGTACTTC
>TRBV4-1|TRBD1|TRBJ2-7|.
CASSQTTSGQGVVYEQYF
TGCGCCAGCAGCCAGACAACATCCGGACAGGGGGTTGTCTACGAGCAGTACTTC
>TRBV11-3|.|TRBJ2-5|.
CASSLVVARGMETQYF
TGTGCCAGCAGCTTAGTGGTAGCTAGAGGGATGGAGACCCAGTACTTC
>TRBV5-1|TRBD1|TRBJ1-6|few
CASSLLGDRNSPLHF
TGCGCCAGCAGCTTGTTGGGGGACAGAAATTCACCCCTCCACTTT
>TRBV19|.|TRBJ1-5|.
CASSIGLGGPTQPQHF
TGTGCCAGTAGTATAGGATTGGGGGGTCCGACGCAGCCCCAGCATTTT
>TRBV5-1|TRBD2|TRBJ2-3|.
CASSSGTSGSDTQYF
TGCGCCAGCAGCTCCGGGACTAGCGGGTCAGATACGCAGTATTTT
>TRBV6-5|.|TRBJ1-3|.
CASSYGGLGGNTIYF
TGTGCCAGCAGTTACGGGGGCTTAGGTGGAAACACCATATATTTT
>TRBV6-1|TRBD1|TRBJ1-2|.
CASTGQGATYGYTF
TGTGCCAGCACGGGACAGGGGGCGACCTATGGCTACACCTTC
>TRBV7-2|.|TRBJ1-2|.
CASSLVTGIRGYTF
TGTGCCAGCAGCTTAGTGACGGGGATTCGTGGCTACACCTTC
>TRBV7-2|.|TRBJ2-5|.
CASSLSRLYQETQYF
TGTGCCAGCAGCTTATCCAGGTTGTACCAAGAGACCCAGTACTTC
>TRBV5-1|TRBD2|TRBJ2-3|.
CASSLAGDTDTQYF
TGCGCCAGCAGCCTAGCGGGGGACACAGATACGCAGTATTTT
>TRBV5-8|TRBD1|TRBJ2-7|.
CASSHPRDRTFMGSYEQYF
TGTGCCAGCAGCCATCCCCGGGACAGGACGTTCATGGGTTCCTACGAGCAGTACTTC
>TRBV5-1|TRBD1|TRBJ2-5|.
CASSLGFGTGEFQETQYF
TGCGCCAGCAGCTTGGGCTTCGGCACAGGGGAGTTCCAAGAGACCCAGTACTTC
>TRBV5-1|TRBD1|TRBJ1-2|.
CASSSEGQGINYGYTF
TGCGCCAGCAGCTCCGAGGGACAGGGGATTAACTATGGCTACACCTTC
>TRBV7-2|.|TRBJ2-4|once
CASSLDLAKNIQYF
TGTGCCAGCAGCTTAGATTTAGCCAAAAACATTCAGTACTTC
>TRBV30|.|TRBJ2-5|.
CAWSSIETQYF
TGTGCCTGGAGTTCAATCGAGACCCAGTACTTC